A single sample is the source of the 17 T cell receptor beta chains below, sequenced in a study of T cells in Graves' hyperthyroidism and ophthalmopathy. Researchers took RNA transcripts and amplified the TCR beta CDR3 regions from them. TCR CDR3 regions were first amplified by RT-PCR with HTBI primers. Using its own MiXCR run on the multiplex PCR reads, TCRdb lists one record per CDR3 protein. The repertoire consists of about 840,000 distinct CDR3 sequences, with over 35% occurring once and the leading ten covering 8.9%. The specimen was blood. The receptors were gathered from a young man with Graves' hyperthyroidism.

This chain links TRBV20-1 with TRBJ2-5, with TRBD2 matching over 12 bases. Per the germline V gene, CDR1 is DFQATT and CDR2 is SNEGSKA (reference sequence). V gave up 6 bases and J gave up 6 bases; unmatched junction bases: 8. The CDR3 is made up of 14 amino acids. This CDR3 is CSAPRLAGEKTQYF. CDR3 bases: TGCAGTGCCCCCAGACTAGCGGGAGAAAAGACCCAGTACTTC.

This clonotype was seen a few times. The CDR3 reads CASTAGTAVWGANVLTF. CDR3 sequence (DNA): TGTGCCAGCACGGCCGGGACCGCCGTGTGGGGGGCCAACGTCCTGACTTTC. The J gene is TRBJ2-6, the V gene TRBV9, with D perhaps assigned TRBD1 or TRBD2 (5 bases each). Trimming took off 6 bases at V and 4 bases at J, with 20 bases between the two ends. This CDR3 is 17 amino acids long. The germline gives CDR1 SGDLS, CDR2 YYNGEE.

This clonotype was observed a few times. The V call is TRBV6-5, the J call TRBJ1-1; D remains ambiguous. The CDR3 covers 13 residues. V lost 5 bases and J 7 bases, leaving 14 bases between the germline ends. From germline, CDR1 is MNHEY and CDR2 SVGAGI. The CDR3 sequence is CASSGERRVEAFF. The CDR3 nucleotides are TGTGCCAGCAGTGGAGAGCGAAGGGTTGAAGCTTTCTTT.

This chain connects TRBV9 to TRBJ1-1, with D possibly matching TRBD1 (6 bases). Germline V gives CDR1 SGDLS, CDR2 YYNGEE. The CDR3 is 13 residues long. The ends were cut back, 4 bases at V and 6 bases at J, with 13 bases in the middle. CDR3: CASSHPRGAEAFF. In DNA form, the CDR3 reads TGTGCCAGCAGCCATCCGAGGGGGGCTGAAGCTTTCTTT.

This clonotype appeared a single time. This may stem from a read error, because a much larger clone lies one nucleotide away. V gene TRBV2 combines with J gene TRBJ1-2; D is possibly TRBD1 (5 bases). The CDR3 covers 12 residues. Germline lookup yields CDR1 SNHLY and CDR2 FYNNEI. Trimming removed 8 bases at V and 6 bases at J, with 13 bases between. As DNA, the CDR3 is TGTGCCAGCCGACCGACAGTGGATGGCTACACCTTC. Amino acid sequence: CASRPTVDGYTF.

This clonotype was picked up many times. The chain has TRBV7-9 and TRBJ1-3; 9 positions agree with TRBD1. The V gene end was trimmed by 3 bases and the J gene end by 6 bases; junction bases not matched to a gene: 3. Per the germline V gene, CDR1 is SEHNR and CDR2 is FQNEAQ (reference sequence). The CDR3 is 14 amino acids. CDR3 region: CASSLGTGTNTIYF. For the CDR3, the DNA is TGTGCCAGCAGCTTGGGGACAGGGACAAACACCATATATTTT.

This clonotype occurred many times. The chain recombines TRBV7-9 with TRBJ1-4, with D hard to call. The V and J ends lost 4 bases and 8 bases respectively, with 14 bases between them. The germline V gene has CDR1 SEHNR and CDR2 FQNEAQ (reference sequence). The CDR3 consists of 14 residues. In DNA form, the CDR3 reads TGTGCCAGCAGCTCTCCAGGCTTTTACGAAAAACTGTTTTTT. Translation gives CASSSPGFYEKLFF. Using reference TRBV7-9 and TRBJ1-4 for the parts outside the CDR3, the full variable domain is DTGVSQNPRHKITKRGQNVTFRCDPISEHNRLYWYRQTLGQGPEFLTYFQNEAQLEKSRLLSDRFSAERPKGSFSTLEIQRTEQGDSAMYLCASSSPGFYEKLFFGSGTQLSVL.

This clonotype has at least ten counts. The CDR3 DNA reads as TGCAGCGTTGGGGGCAGGGGTGCTGCCGGTGAAGCTTTCTTT. This gives the protein CSVGGRGAAGEAFF. The chain employs TRBV29-1 and TRBJ1-1, with D possibly TRBD1 on 6 matching bases. Germline CDR1 reads SQVTM; CDR2 reads ANQGSEA. CDR3 length: 14 residues. V lost 4 bases and J lost 7, with 19 bases in between.

This clonotype was observed at least ten times. The CDR3 DNA follows: TGTGCCAGTAGGAGGGACGTCGTCAGTGAAAAACTGTTTTTT. It is translated as CASRRDVVSEKLFF. This sequence joins TRBV19 and TRBJ1-4; possible D gene TRBD1, 5 bases. Trimming took 6 bases from V and 7 from J, leaving 15 bases between them. The CDR3 spans 14 residues. CDR1 is LNHDA, CDR2 SQIVND, per germline (reference sequence).

The V gene is TRBV4-1, the J gene TRBJ2-7; the D gene is possibly TRBD2 (6 bases). Trimming pared 1 base from V and 3 bases from J, leaving 13 bases between. The germline gives CDR1 MGHRA, CDR2 YSYEKL. This CDR3 contains 15 residues. The CDR3 nucleotides are TGCGCCAGCAGCCAAGGGCGGAGTAGCGGCTACGAGCAGTACTTC. Residues: CASSQGRSSGYEQYF.

The chain is built from TRBV9 and TRBJ2-7, with D possibly matching TRBD1 (5 bases). Germline CDR1 SGDLS, CDR2 YYNGEE. The ends were cut back, 4 bases at V and 1 base at J, with 21 bases in the middle. The CDR3 loop spans 17 amino acids. The CDR3 sequence: CASSQDTTLGASYEQYF. The CDR3 DNA is TGTGCCAGCAGCCAAGATACCACGCTAGGGGCATCCTACGAGCAGTACTTC.

There are many counts of this clonotype. The V gene is TRBV7-9, the J gene TRBJ1-1; D gene unclear. CDR3 length: 12 amino acids. The germline CDR1 and CDR2 sequences are SEHNR and FQNEAQ (reference sequence). V was shortened by 4 bases and J by 4 bases, with 7 bases between the two germline ends. CDR3 sequence: CASSWTSTEAFF. CDR3 in DNA: TGTGCCAGCAGCTGGACGAGCACTGAAGCTTTCTTT. The whole variable domain, remainder taken from reference TRBV7-9 and TRBJ1-1, is DTGVSQNPRHKITKRGQNVTFRCDPISEHNRLYWYRQTLGQGPEFLTYFQNEAQLEKSRLLSDRFSAERPKGSFSTLEIQRTEQGDSAMYLCASSWTSTEAFFGQGTRLTVV.

In its sample, this clonotype was seen many times. At one of its ends the junction is not consistent with the germline gene, which may arise from a read error. J is TRBJ1-2 and V is TRBV29-1; D is possibly TRBD1 (5 bases). CDR3 length equals 8 residues. CDR1 is SQVTM, CDR2 ANQGSEA, per germline. CDR3 amino acids: CTDEQDLF. CDR3 DNA sequence: TGCACCGATGAACAGGACTTATTC.

This clonotype occurred a few times. This sequence joins TRBV11-2 and TRBJ2-5; perhaps TRBD1 as D (6 bases). Trimming cost V 6 bases and J 5 bases, with 25 bases left between them. This CDR3 comprises 17 residues. The germline gives CDR1 SGHAT, CDR2 FQNNGV. The CDR3 DNA reads as TGTGCCAGCAGTTTGACCTCCGGGACATCCAGAGGGGAGACCCAGTACTTC. Translation gives CASSLTSGTSRGETQYF. Supplemented by reference TRBV11-2 and TRBJ2-5, the full variable domain reads EAGVAQSPRYKIIEKRQSVAFWCNPISGHATLYWYQQILGQGPKLLIQFQNNGVVDDSQLPKDRFSAERLKGVDSTLKIQPAKLEDSAVYLCASSLTSGTSRGETQYFGPGTRLLVL.

J is TRBJ1-5 and V is TRBV20-1; maybe TRBD1 (5 bases). The CDR3 sequence is 15 residues long. V was cut by 5 bases and J by 3 bases, with 17 bases left in between. CDR1 is DFQATT, CDR2 SNEGSKA, per germline (reference sequence). The CDR3 nucleotides read TGCAGTGCTCCCGGGGGGGTGAGGCCCAATCAGCCCCAGCATTTT. This codes for CSAPGGVRPNQPQHF.

This clonotype was picked up many times. This chain joins TRBV7-9 and TRBJ1-2; D gene ambiguous. The CDR3 totals 15 residues. Germline CDR1 reads SEHNR; CDR2 reads FQNEAQ (reference sequence). In DNA form, the CDR3 reads TGTGCGAGCGCCCTCCCGGGCCCCCTCCACTATGGCTACACCTTC. Translating it yields CASALPGPLHYGYTF.

In this sample, this clonotype turned up many times. The rearrangement joins TRBV10-2 to TRBJ1-1, with no clear D. Germline CDR1 WSHSY, CDR2 SAAADI. The CDR3 runs 11 residues. The V end lost 3 bases, the J end lost 5 bases, and 4 bases lay between the germline ends. The CDR3 nucleotides are TGCGCCAGCAGTGAATTTACTGAAGCTTTCTTT. As protein: CASSEFTEAFF.